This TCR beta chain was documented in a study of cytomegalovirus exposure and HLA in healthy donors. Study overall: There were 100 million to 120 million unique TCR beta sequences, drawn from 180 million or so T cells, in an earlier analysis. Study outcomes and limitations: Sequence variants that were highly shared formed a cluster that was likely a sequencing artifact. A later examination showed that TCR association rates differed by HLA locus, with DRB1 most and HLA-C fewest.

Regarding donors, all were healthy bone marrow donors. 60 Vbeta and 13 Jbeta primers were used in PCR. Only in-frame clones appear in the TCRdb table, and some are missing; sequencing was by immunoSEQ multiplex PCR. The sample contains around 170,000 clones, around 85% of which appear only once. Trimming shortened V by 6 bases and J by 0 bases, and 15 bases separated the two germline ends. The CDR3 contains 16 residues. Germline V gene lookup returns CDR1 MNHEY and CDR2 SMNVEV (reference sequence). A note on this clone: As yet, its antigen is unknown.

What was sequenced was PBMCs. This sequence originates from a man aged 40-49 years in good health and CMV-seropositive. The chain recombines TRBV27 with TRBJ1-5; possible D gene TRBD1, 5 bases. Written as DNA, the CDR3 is TGTGCCAGCAGGAGGGGCGGGGAATATAGCAATCAGCCCCAGCATTTT. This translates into CASRRGGEYSNQPQHF.